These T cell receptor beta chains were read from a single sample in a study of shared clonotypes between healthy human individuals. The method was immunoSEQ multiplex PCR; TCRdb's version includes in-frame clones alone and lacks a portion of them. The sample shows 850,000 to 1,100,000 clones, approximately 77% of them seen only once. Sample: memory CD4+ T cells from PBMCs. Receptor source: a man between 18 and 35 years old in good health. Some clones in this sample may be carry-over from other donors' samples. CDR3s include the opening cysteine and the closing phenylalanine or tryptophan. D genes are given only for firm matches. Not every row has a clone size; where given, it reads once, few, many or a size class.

TGTGCCGCTCGCCGCAGCTCCTACGAGCAGTACTTC,CAARRSSYEQYF,few,TRBV2,TRBJ2-7,.,12
TGCGCCAGCAGCATGGACAGGGGGAGGGACACTGAAGCTTTCTTT,CASSMDRGRDTEAFF,.,TRBV4-1,TRBJ1-1,TRBD1,15
TGCAGCGTCTTCCCGGGCCTCCGAGGCTACACCTTC,CSVFPGLRGYTF,.,TRBV29-1,TRBJ1-2,.,12
TGTGCCAGGACTACTCGCCACGAGCAGTACTTC,CARTTRHEQYF,.,TRBV6-5,TRBJ2-7,.,11
TGTGCCAGCAGTTTCTCGTCTAGCGGGAGACGCGAGCAGTTCTTC,CASSFSSSGRREQFF,.,TRBV27,TRBJ2-1,TRBD2,15
TGTGCCAGCAGCAGAGCCGGGACAGCGGGGAAAACCATATATTTT,CASSRAGTAGKTIYF,few,TRBV28,TRBJ1-3,TRBD1,15
TGTGCCATCAGTGGGCAACAGGGGAACACCGGGGAGCTGTTTTTT,CAISGQQGNTGELFF,.,TRBV10-3,TRBJ2-2,.,15
TGTGCCAGCAGCCTTTTTAACAATGAGCAGTTCTTC,CASSLFNNEQFF,.,TRBV11-3,TRBJ2-1,.,12
TGTGCCAGCTCACCACCGGCCAGCGGGAGGGCGGGCAATGAGCAGTTCTTC,CASSPPASGRAGNEQFF,.,TRBV18,TRBJ2-1,TRBD2,17
TGCAGCGTTGAAGACGGACAGCTCCCTTATGGCTACACCTTC,CSVEDGQLPYGYTF,.,TRBV29-1,TRBJ1-2,.,14
TGTGCCAGCAGCCGCATCTCAGACTTCTCCTACGAGCAGTACTTC,CASSRISDFSYEQYF,.,TRBV6-6,TRBJ2-7,.,15
TGTGCCAGCAGCTTAGAGGGCCACAGGGACATTCAGTACTTC,CASSLEGHRDIQYF,.,TRBV7-3,TRBJ2-4,.,14
TGCGCCAGCAGCCACCCAAGGACTAGCGGCAATGAGCAGTTCTTC,CASSHPRTSGNEQFF,.,TRBV4-3,TRBJ2-1,TRBD2,15
TGTGCCAGCAGCATGACAGGGGGCGGCGGCTACACCTTC,CASSMTGGGGYTF,.,TRBV13,TRBJ1-2,TRBD1,13
TGTGCCAGCAGCCCCCGCGCTAGTTCACGGGTCAATGAGCAGTTCTTC,CASSPRASSRVNEQFF,.,TRBV11-3,TRBJ2-1,.,16
TGTGCCAGCAGTGTACGGGAGGGCTACGAGCAGTACTTC,CASSVREGYEQYF,.,TRBV6-4,TRBJ2-7,TRBD2,13
TGTGCCAGCAGCCCGGACAGGATAAACTATGGCTACACCTTC,CASSPDRINYGYTF,few,TRBV7-8,TRBJ1-2,TRBD1,14
TGCGCCAGCAGTCCCGGGACAGGGGTTTACGAGCAGTACTTC,CASSPGTGVYEQYF,.,TRBV10-2,TRBJ2-7,TRBD1,14
TGTGCCAGCGAACGGAGGACAGGGAATGAAGCTTTCTTT,CASERRTGNEAFF,.,TRBV6-5,TRBJ1-1,TRBD1,13
TGTGCCAGCTCACCGGGACTAGTTGAGACCCAGTACTTC,CASSPGLVETQYF,.,TRBV18,TRBJ2-5,TRBD2,13
TGTGCCAGTAGTAGGGGGGTACGGGAGACCCAGTACTTC,CASSRGVRETQYF,once,TRBV19,TRBJ2-5,.,13
TGTGCCAGCAGCTTACTCCTTGGACAGGGGAACACTGAAGCTTTCTTT,CASSLLLGQGNTEAFF,.,TRBV7-8,TRBJ1-1,TRBD1,16
TGTGCCAGCAGCTTAGTGGGCGGGAGGCAATACAATGAGCAGTTCTTC,CASSLVGGRQYNEQFF,few,TRBV11-2,TRBJ2-1,TRBD2,16
TGTGCCAGCAGTTTAAGGACAGGGTTGAGTGAAGCTTTCTTT,CASSLRTGLSEAFF,.,TRBV27,TRBJ1-1,TRBD1,14
TGTGCCAGCAGGGGGACTAGCGGGAGCAAAGCCGGGGAGCTGTTTTTT,CASRGTSGSKAGELFF,.,TRBV5-4,TRBJ2-2,TRBD2,16
TGTGCCAGCAGCTCAGGCCCCAAAGAGACCCAGTACTTC,CASSSGPKETQYF,few,TRBV7-9,TRBJ2-5,.,13
TGCAGCGTTGCCCGGTACAGCACTACCCTCACTGAAGCTTTCTTT,CSVARYSTTLTEAFF,.,TRBV29-1,TRBJ1-1,.,15
TGTGCCAGCAGCCCCATGGGCGGGAGGACGAACACCGGGGAGCTGTTTTTT,CASSPMGGRTNTGELFF,.,TRBV11-2,TRBJ2-2,TRBD2,17
TGTGCCAGCAGTTCTAGGGAGGAAGCTTTCTTT,CASSSREEAFF,few,TRBV6-6,TRBJ1-1,.,11
TGTGCCAGCAGTTCCCCGACACTAGCGGGGGATGAGCAGTTCTTC,CASSSPTLAGDEQFF,.,TRBV28,TRBJ2-1,TRBD2,15
TGTGCCAGCAGGCGAACCGGGCGATACACCGGGGAGCTGTTTTTT,CASRRTGRYTGELFF,.,TRBV5-4,TRBJ2-2,.,15
TGTGCCAGCAGTTTAGACATGCTACTCTACGAGCAGTACTTC,CASSLDMLLYEQYF,.,TRBV28,TRBJ2-7,.,14
TGTGCCATCAGACTTTCAGAGACAGATACGCAGTATTTT,CAIRLSETDTQYF,.,TRBV10-3,TRBJ2-3,.,13
TGTGCCAGCAGCTTGGCACAGGGCCTCGGGGAGCTGTTTTTT,CASSLAQGLGELFF,.,TRBV7-9,TRBJ2-2,.,14
TGTGCTAGTGGTTTGGTACTGGGGGCAGGCCCAAACCATGGCTACACCTTC,CASGLVLGAGPNHGYTF,once,TRBV12-5,TRBJ1-2,.,17
TGCGCCAGCAGCCAAGGGACCCATGGGGCCAACGTCCTGACTTTC,CASSQGTHGANVLTF,.,TRBV4-3,TRBJ2-6,.,15
TGTGCCAGCAGTGAAATGACTAGCGGGGCCCTTGGGAGAGGGCAGTTCTTC,CASSEMTSGALGRGQFF,.,TRBV6-1,TRBJ2-1,TRBD2,17
TGTGCCAGCAGTCCCCCGGGACAGGCTTACGAGCAGTACTTC,CASSPPGQAYEQYF,.,TRBV5-4,TRBJ2-7,TRBD1,14
TGTGCCATCAGTGAACGACCCTACGAGCAGTACTTC,CAISERPYEQYF,.,TRBV10-3,TRBJ2-7,.,12
TGTGCCAGCAGTCGACAGACAGCTGAAGCTTTCTTT,CASSRQTAEAFF,once,TRBV6-6,TRBJ1-1,.,12
TGTGCCAGCAGTCTCGGACAGGGCCACACTGAAGCTTTCTTT,CASSLGQGHTEAFF,.,TRBV28,TRBJ1-1,TRBD1,14
TGTGCCAGCAGCTTGGGCCTGGGTACAACCGGGGAGCTGTTTTTT,CASSLGLGTTGELFF,.,TRBV5-4,TRBJ2-2,.,15
TGTGCCAGCAGTGAAGCGCTAGCGGTGCCGTTCAGGGCCCAGTACTTC,CASSEALAVPFRAQYF,once,TRBV2,TRBJ2-5,TRBD2,16
TGCAGTGCTGCCCGGGGGAATACGCAGTATTTT,CSAARGNTQYF,.,TRBV20-1,TRBJ2-3,.,11
TGTGCCAGCAGCCCGGGACAGGGTTTATTCGAGCAGTACTTC,CASSPGQGLFEQYF,.,TRBV11-3,TRBJ2-7,TRBD1,14
TGTGCCAGCAGTACCTCAGGGGCGCCCACCATATATTTT,CASSTSGAPTIYF,.,TRBV7-2,TRBJ1-3,.,13
TGTGCCAGCAGCCCTGGGGGTACTGAGCAGTTCTTC,CASSPGGTEQFF,.,TRBV11-3,TRBJ2-1,.,12
TGTGCCACCAGCAGTAGCGGACTAGCCTACGAGCAGTACTTC,CATSSSGLAYEQYF,.,TRBV15,TRBJ2-7,TRBD2,14
TGTGCCAGTAGTATGGGGGCCGGCTATGGCTACACCTTC,CASSMGAGYGYTF,.,TRBV19,TRBJ1-2,.,13
TGTGCCAGTGGAGAATCGGGTGGGGCCAACGTCCTGACTTTC,CASGESGGANVLTF,.,TRBV19,TRBJ2-6,.,14
TGCGCCAGCAGCTTGGTTAGCGGGAGTACTTACGAGCAGTACTTC,CASSLVSGSTYEQYF,.,TRBV5-1,TRBJ2-7,TRBD2,15
TGTGCCAGCAGTGGGGGGTTCGTTAAAAAAGAGACCCAGTACTTC,CASSGGFVKKETQYF,.,TRBV19,TRBJ2-5,.,15
TGTGCCAGCAGCTTAAGTCAAAAGGTCGGCTACACCTTC,CASSLSQKVGYTF,few,TRBV11-1,TRBJ1-2,.,13